This T cell receptor (beta chain) was identified during a study of T cell responses to AZD1222 COVID-19 vaccine. Study results and limitations: The donor cohort was predominantly white British with a female majority, and clonal diversity may have been underestimated. Seropositive status at baseline applied to only 5 to 7 AZD1222 recipients. Across spike, vaccine-associated CD4 TCRs were found, dominant at 160-218 and 743-854.

Trimming took off 0 bases at V and 1 base at J, with 9 bases between the two ends. Germline V gives CDR1 SQVTM, CDR2 ANQGSEA. The CDR3 length is 14 residues. About this clone: Its antigen is currently unknown.

The protocol was immunoSEQ multiplex PCR, while the TCRdb copy is restricted to in-frame clones and leaves out a portion. The sample has over 85,000 clones, about 90% seen once; the top ten hold 7.5% to 9%. Sequences were derived from peripheral blood, sampled on day 0 of AZD1222 vaccination. J is TRBJ1-2 and V is TRBV29-1; D call uncertain. The receptor's source is an adult in good health. The CDR3 bases are TGCAGCGTTGAAGATCCCCATGTTAACTATGGCTACACCTTC. This encodes CSVEDPHVNYGYTF.